A selection of T cell receptor beta chains follows, all from one sample in a study of control samples from healthy donors and cancer patients. This table comes from immunoSEQ multiplex PCR, and its TCRdb copy is limited to in-frame clones, with some not included. This table has 63,000 or so clones, 84% appearing once. Sequencing was performed on blood. The source of these receptors is a man aged 50-60 years in good health. CDR3s include the opening cysteine and the closing phenylalanine or tryptophan. Fields, in order: V gene, clone size, J gene, CDR3 length, D gene, CDR3 DNA, CDR3 protein. D genes are given only for firm matches. The size of a clone is reported for some rows only, either as once, few or many, or as a class for expanded clones.

>TRBV18|once|TRBJ1-1|14|NA
TGTGCCAGCTCACGTTCGGTAATGAACACTGAAGCTTTCTTT
CASSRSVMNTEAFF
>TRBV29-1|NA|TRBJ2-1|13|TRBD2
TGCAGCGCTGAGGTGGTAGCGGGGTCTCAGCAGTTCTTC
CSAEVVAGSQQFF
>TRBV6-5|once|TRBJ2-3|13|NA
TGTGCCAGCAGTTACAGGGGGACAGATACGCAGTATTTT
CASSYRGTDTQYF
>TRBV20-1|NA|TRBJ1-2|10|NA
TGCAGTGCTAGTCCAGGTGGCTACACCTTC
CSASPGGYTF
>TRBV7-9|NA|TRBJ1-2|13|NA
TGTGCCAGCAGCTTAGCCCAGGGAAGGGGCTACACCTTC
CASSLAQGRGYTF
>TRBV7-8|NA|TRBJ2-2|19|TRBD2
TGTGCCAGCAGTCGAGCCGGGACTAGCGGGAGGTCGAACACCGGGGAGCTGTTTTTT
CASSRAGTSGRSNTGELFF
>TRBV5-4|NA|TRBJ1-1|12|NA
TGTGCCAGCAGCTCAATATCGGGTGAAGCTTTCTTT
CASSSISGEAFF
>TRBV25-1|NA|TRBJ1-1|14|NA
TGTGCCAGCAGTGAGTCAGGGGCGCGTACTGAAGCTTTCTTT
CASSESGARTEAFF
>TRBV5-1|once|TRBJ2-4|13|NA
TGCGCCAGCAGCTTGGGGCAGGGCAACATTCAGTACTTC
CASSLGQGNIQYF
>TRBV7-3|NA|TRBJ2-1|15|TRBD2
TGTGCCAGCAGCTCAGAAAGACTAGCGGGAGGCGAGCAGTTCTTC
CASSSERLAGGEQFF
>TRBV6-2/TRBV6-3|once|TRBJ2-3|13|NA
TGTGCCAGCAGTTACTCGGGCACAGATACGCAGTATTTT
CASSYSGTDTQYF
>TRBV9|NA|TRBJ2-5|15|TRBD2
TGTGCCAGCAGCGGAGAGACTAGCGGAACAGATTTCCAGTACTTC
CASSGETSGTDFQYF